This T cell receptor (beta chain) was retrieved from a study of blood T cell repertoires in COVID-19. For the study at large: The United States, Italy and Spain provided the acute and convalescent COVID-19 samples. T cells, B-cell-depleted T cells, or PBMCs supplied cDNA or gDNA.

Original processing notes: Cell counts per sample came from amplifying reference gene primers. Sequencing was performed with immunoSEQ multiplex PCR; in TCRdb, only in-frame clones are kept and a portion is missing. The V and J calls and clone size are taken from that table; D and trimming were inferred from the DNA. The sample has roughly 230,000 clones, nearly 90% seen once; the top ten hold about 4.5%. The material sequenced was peripheral blood. The receptor was isolated from a woman in her 40s who had recovered from COVID-19.

The CDR3 protein is CSVRTGEKLFF. The CDR3 DNA reads TGCAGCGTCCGGACAGGGGAGAAACTGTTTTTT. V gene TRBV29-1 combines with J gene TRBJ1-4; 9 bases align to TRBD1. The CDR3 extends over 11 amino acids. The germline gives CDR1 SQVTM, CDR2 ANQGSEA. The ends lost 6 bases at V and 11 bases at J; junction bases unmatched: 4. Looking up the rest from reference TRBV29-1 and TRBJ1-4 gives the full variable domain: SAVISQKPSRDICQRGTSLTIQCQVDSQVTMMFWYRQQPGQSLTLIATANQGSEATYESGFVIDKFPISRPNLTFSTLTVSNMSPEDSSIYLCSVRTGEKLFFGSGTQLSVL.